This T cell receptor (beta chain) was sequenced for a study of blood T cell repertoires in COVID-19. About the study: From T cells, B-cell-depleted T cells, or PBMCs came the material, which was cDNA or gDNA.

TCRdb's copy holds only in-frame clones and misses some; the assay was immunoSEQ multiplex PCR. The sample has 230,000 or so clones, 90% seen once. Enrolment of Seattle patients took place during active infection, and they were followed longitudinally. With 4 bases removed from V and 3 bases from J, the gap between germline ends came to 9 bases. CDR1 is LGHNA and CDR2 is YNFKEQ in the germline V gene. The CDR3 has 13 amino acids. The sequenced sample was peripheral blood. The receptor's source is a woman aged 55 to 70 with COVID-19, enrolled during active disease. The rearrangement uses TRBV4-2 and TRBJ1-1; D is ambiguous. The CDR3 sequence is CASSPSGDTEAFF. The CDR3, as DNA: TGTGCCAGCAGCCCCTCGGGTGACACTGAAGCTTTCTTT.